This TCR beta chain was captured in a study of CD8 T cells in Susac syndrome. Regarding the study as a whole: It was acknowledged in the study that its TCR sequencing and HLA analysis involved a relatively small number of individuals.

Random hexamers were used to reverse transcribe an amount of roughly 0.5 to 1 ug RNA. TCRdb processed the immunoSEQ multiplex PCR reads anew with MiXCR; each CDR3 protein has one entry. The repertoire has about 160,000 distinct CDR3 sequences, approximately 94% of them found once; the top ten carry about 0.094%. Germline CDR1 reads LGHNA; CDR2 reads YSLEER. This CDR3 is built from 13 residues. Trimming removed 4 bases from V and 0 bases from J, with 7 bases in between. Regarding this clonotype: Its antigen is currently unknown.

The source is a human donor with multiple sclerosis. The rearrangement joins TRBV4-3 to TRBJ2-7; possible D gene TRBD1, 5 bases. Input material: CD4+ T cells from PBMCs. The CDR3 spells CASSPQVSYEQYF. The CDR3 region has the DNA TGCGCCAGCAGCCCACAGGTCTCCTACGAGCAGTACTTC.